The 32 T cell receptor beta chains below were found in one sample sequenced in a study of cytomegalovirus exposure and HLA in healthy donors. The primer mix had 60 Vbeta and 13 Jbeta primers. The method was immunoSEQ multiplex PCR; TCRdb's version includes in-frame clones alone and lacks a portion of them. This table has 150,000 to 170,000 clones, roughly 75% appearing once. The sample was PBMCs. These receptors came from a man aged 18 to 30 in good health and CMV-seronegative.

This chain joins TRBV9 and TRBJ1-1, with a weak D call TRBD1 (5 bases). Germline V gene data show CDR1 as SGDLS and CDR2 as YYNGEE. The CDR3 consists of 16 residues. Trimming shortened V by 3 bases and J by 0 bases, and 15 bases separated the two germline ends. CDR3 nucleotide sequence: TGTGCCAGCAGCGCGTCAGGGCTTGACGTGAACACTGAAGCTTTCTTT. Translating gives CASSASGLDVNTEAFF.

The J gene is TRBJ2-7, the V gene TRBV7-9; TRBD2 is a possible D gene (6 bases). Trimming removed 0 bases at V and 2 bases at J, with 11 bases between. The CDR3 length is 15 residues. Germline V gene data show CDR1 as SEHNR and CDR2 as FQNEAQ (reference sequence). The CDR3 here is CASSLATGGAYEQYF. In nucleotides, the CDR3 is TGTGCCAGCAGCTTAGCCACAGGAGGGGCCTACGAGCAGTACTTC.

The table lists this clone with a few counts. The genes are TRBV4-3 and TRBJ2-1; 13 bases agree with TRBD2. The CDR3 runs 16 residues. V gave up 3 bases and J gave up 9 bases; unmatched junction bases: 8. CDR1 and CDR2 from the germline V gene are LGHNA and YSLEER. CDR3 DNA: TGCGCCAGCAGCCAGGGTCGGACTAGCGGGAGTGGTGAGCAGTTCTTC. Amino acid sequence: CASSQGRTSGSGEQFF.

The rearrangement uses TRBV15 and TRBJ1-5; TRBD1 is a possible D gene (6 bases). Trimming cost V 1 base and J 5 bases, with 21 bases left between them. This CDR3 spans 18 amino acids. CDR1 and CDR2 from the germline V gene are LNHNV and YYDKDF (reference sequence). CDR3: CATSRVPMQGKEDQPQHF. For the CDR3, the DNA is TGTGCCACCAGCAGAGTCCCCATGCAGGGGAAGGAGGATCAGCCCCAGCATTTT. Looking up the rest from reference TRBV15 and TRBJ1-5 gives the full variable domain: DAMVIQNPRYQVTQFGKPVTLSCSQTLNHNVMYWYQQKSSQAPKLLFHYYDKDFNNEADTPDNFQSRRPNTSFCFLDIRSPGLGDTAMYLCATSRVPMQGKEDQPQHFGDGTRLSIL.

V is TRBV5-6 and J is TRBJ2-7; 7 bases agree with TRBD1. Germline CDR1 reads SGHDT; CDR2 reads YYEEEE. V shed 4 bases and J 1 base; nucleotides not matched to a gene: 2. This CDR3 is 13 amino acids long. In DNA form, the CDR3 reads TGTGCCAGCAGCGGGGGACAGTCCTACGAGCAGTACTTC. This translates into CASSGGQSYEQYF.

This chain links TRBV29-1 with TRBJ2-5; D perhaps matches TRBD1 (6 bases). The CDR3 consists of 11 residues. Germline lookup yields CDR1 SQVTM and CDR2 ANQGSEA. Trimming pared 4 bases from V and 4 bases from J, leaving 7 bases between. The CDR3 loop is CSVARGETQYF. CDR3 coding DNA: TGCAGCGTTGCCAGGGGAGAGACCCAGTACTTC.

V and J are TRBV7-2 and TRBJ2-5; a weak D match, TRBD2 (5 bases). Trimming took off 3 bases at V and 2 bases at J, with 13 bases between the two ends. CDR3 length equals 15 residues. The germline V gene has CDR1 SGHTA and CDR2 FQGNSA. Written as DNA, the CDR3 is TGTGCCAGCAGCTTTATTAGCCGACTACAAGAGACCCAGTACTTC. This gives the protein CASSFISRLQETQYF.

This chain connects TRBV9 to TRBJ2-7; 7 bases align to TRBD1. Germline assignment: CDR1 SGDLS and CDR2 YYNGEE. The CDR3 covers 14 residues. The V and J ends lost 3 bases and 6 bases, in that order; junction bases with no gene match: 9. CDR3 residues: CASSARQGEGEQYF. The DNA for the CDR3 is TGTGCCAGCAGCGCGAGACAGGGAGAAGGCGAGCAGTACTTC.

For the CDR3, the DNA is TGTGCCAGCAGTCTCGTCGACAGGGAGGCCTACGAGCAGTACTTC. It specifies CASSLVDREAYEQYF. The rearrangement joins TRBV28 to TRBJ2-5, with D possibly being TRBD1 (7 bases). The J call is in doubt because the DNA end fits TRBJ2-7 better. CDR1 is MDHEN, CDR2 SYDVKM, per germline. The CDR3 is 15 residues long.

The chain links TRBV30 to TRBJ2-1, with TRBD2 matching 12 bases. Germline V gives CDR1 GTSNPN, CDR2 SVGIG (reference sequence). This CDR3 contains 14 residues. The J segment lost 8 bases and the V segment lost 1 base, leaving 3 bases of the junction unmatched. CDR3 sequence (DNA): TGTGCCTGGAGTGCCCTAGCGGGAGGGCATGAGCAGTTCTTC. Encoded protein: CAWSALAGGHEQFF.

The chain has TRBV13 and TRBJ2-7; D possibly corresponds to TRBD2 (6 bases). Germline assignment: CDR1 PRHDT and CDR2 FYEKMQ (reference sequence). V shed 0 bases and J shed 6 bases, with 9 bases lying between them. The CDR3 sequence is 13 residues long. Here the CDR3 reads CASSLGSSVEQYF. CDR3 nucleotide sequence: TGTGCCAGCAGCTTAGGGTCTAGCGTCGAGCAGTACTTC.

The chain carries TRBV9 and TRBJ1-2, with TRBD1 matching 8 bases. From germline, CDR1 is SGDLS and CDR2 YYNGEE. V lost 4 bases, J lost 1 base, and 6 bases stayed unmatched. The CDR3 runs 15 residues. CDR3 bases: TGTGCCAGCAGCCTGCAGGGGGCCGGTAACTATGGCTACACCTTC. This codes for CASSLQGAGNYGYTF. The full variable domain, completed using reference TRBV9 and TRBJ1-2, is DSGVTQTPKHLITATGQRVTLRCSPRSGDLSVYWYQQSLDQGLQFLIQYYNGEERAKGNILERFSAQQFPDLHSELNLSSLELGDSALYFCASSLQGAGNYGYTFGSGTRLTVV.

In its sample, this clone was seen a few times. The rearrangement links TRBV19 to TRBJ2-3, with D tentatively TRBD1 (6 bases). This CDR3 comprises 13 residues. V lost 7 bases, J lost 6 bases, and 14 bases lay in between. CDR1 LNHDA and CDR2 SQIVND come from the germline V gene (reference sequence). The CDR3 bases are TGTGCCAGTATTGGCAGGGGAGTGGATACGCAGTATTTT. Its translation: CASIGRGVDTQYF.

This chain joins TRBV9 and TRBJ1-3; 8 bases line up with TRBD1. The germline V gene has CDR1 SGDLS and CDR2 YYNGEE. J gave up 4 bases and V 3 bases, and 3 bases lay outside the gene matches. CDR3 length: 14 amino acids. DNA for the CDR3: TGTGCCAGCAGCGGGAGACAGGGGGGAAACACCATATATTTT. It codes for CASSGRQGGNTIYF. The full variable domain, its missing parts supplied by reference TRBV9 and TRBJ1-3, is DSGVTQTPKHLITATGQRVTLRCSPRSGDLSVYWYQQSLDQGLQFLIQYYNGEERAKGNILERFSAQQFPDLHSELNLSSLELGDSALYFCASSGRQGGNTIYFGEGSWLTVV.

The chain uses TRBV5-4 and TRBJ2-5; 7 bases are shared with TRBD2. Unmatched junction bases numbered 16, after V lost 6 bases and J lost 5 bases. Per germline, CDR1 SGHNT and CDR2 YYREEE (reference sequence). The CDR3 totals 16 residues. The CDR3 protein is CASTPGSWGREETQYF. For the CDR3, the DNA is TGTGCCAGCACCCCGGGAAGTTGGGGGAGGGAGGAGACCCAGTACTTC.

The chain uses TRBV6-5 and TRBJ1-1; D gene uncertain. Germline V gives CDR1 MNHEY, CDR2 SVGAGI. CDR3 length: 14 amino acids. Trimming cost V 4 bases and J 1 base, with 10 bases left between them. The CDR3 sequence: CASSSVRANTEAFF. CDR3 nucleotides: TGTGCCAGCAGTTCGGTCCGTGCGAACACTGAAGCTTTCTTT.

The CDR3 bases are TGTGCCTGGAGTGCACGGGGAAATCAGCCCCAGCATTTT. This encodes CAWSARGNQPQHF. The rearrangement uses TRBV30 and TRBJ1-5; D not resolved. Trimming took off 1 base at V and 4 bases at J, with 8 bases between the two ends. Germline CDR1 and CDR2: GTSNPN and SVGIG (reference sequence). The CDR3 loop spans 13 amino acids.

The V call is TRBV5-1, the J call TRBJ2-1; TRBD1 matches at 7 bases. The trim removed 1 base at V and 2 bases at J, leaving 3 bases unmatched. CDR1 and CDR2 (germline): SGHRS, YFSETQ. The CDR3 spans 15 residues. CDR3 DNA sequence: TGCGCCAGCAGCTTGTGGGACAGAGCCTACAATGAGCAGTTCTTC. It is translated as CASSLWDRAYNEQFF.

The CDR3 DNA reads TGCGCCAGCAGCCAAGTGATGGGAGGCCAGCCCCAGCATTTT. As protein: CASSQVMGGQPQHF. The genes are TRBV4-1 and TRBJ1-5; D not certain. The V and J ends lost 1 base and 7 bases respectively, with 11 bases between them. The CDR3 consists of 14 residues. The germline gives CDR1 MGHRA, CDR2 YSYEKL.

V and J are TRBV6-5 and TRBJ2-7; 7 bases fit TRBD2. Germline CDR1 and CDR2: MNHEY and SVGAGI. The CDR3 consists of 13 residues. V gave up 10 bases and J gave up 1 base; unmatched junction bases: 7. For the CDR3, the DNA is TGTGCCACCACGGGAGGTTGGTCCTACGAGCAGTACTTC. It specifies CATTGGWSYEQYF.

This clone was seen a single time. The genes are TRBV10-3 and TRBJ2-3; TRBD2 aligns across 7 bases. This CDR3 is built from 13 residues. Losses at the gene ends were 2 bases for V and 7 bases for J; bases not matched to a gene: 3. CDR1 and CDR2 (germline): ENHRY, SYGVKD. For the CDR3, the DNA is TGTGCCATCAGTGAGGCCGGGGGGTATACGCAGTATTTT. It encodes CAISEAGGYTQYF.

This chain connects TRBV18 to TRBJ2-3; tentatively, D is TRBD1 (6 bases). The length of the CDR3 is 16 residues. CDR1 and CDR2 (germline): KGHSH, LQKENI. Trimming removed 0 bases at V and 4 bases at J, with 14 bases between. The CDR3 DNA follows: TGTGCCAGCTCACCACCGGAGAACAGGGCGGCAGATACGCAGTATTTT. It translates to CASSPPENRAADTQYF. The whole variable domain, remainder taken from reference TRBV18 and TRBJ2-3, is NAGVMQNPRHLVRRRGQEARLRCSPMKGHSHVYWYRQLPEEGLKFMVYLQKENIIDESGMPKERFSAEFPKEGPSILRIQQVVRGDSAAYFCASSPPENRAADTQYFGPGTRLTVL.

This clone has a handful of counts. The chain recombines TRBV25-1 with TRBJ2-2; 9 bases match TRBD1. The CDR3 spans 15 residues. V gave up 2 bases and J gave up 3 bases; unmatched junction bases: 1. The germline V gene encodes CDR1 MGHDK and CDR2 SYGVNS. CDR3 sequence: CASSEGDRDTGELFF. DNA of the CDR3: TGTGCCAGCAGTGAAGGGGACAGGGACACCGGGGAGCTGTTTTTT.

This clone is a singleton in its sample. This rearrangement joins TRBV19 to TRBJ2-3; 8 bases are a match to TRBD2. Trimming at V came to 5 bases and at J to 3 bases, leaving 4 bases not matched to a gene. CDR1 LNHDA and CDR2 SQIVND come from the germline V gene (reference sequence). The CDR3 runs to 14 residues. The CDR3 region is CASSYSGVTDTQYF. In DNA form, the CDR3 reads TGTGCCAGTAGTTATAGCGGGGTTACAGATACGCAGTATTTT.

J is TRBJ2-1 and V is TRBV19; 8 bases are shared with TRBD2. Germline CDR1 is LNHDA and CDR2 is SQIVND (reference sequence). V gave up 1 base and J gave up 9 bases; unmatched junction bases: 5. The length of the CDR3 is 14 residues. CDR3 sequence reads: CASSIAAGVTEQFF. Here the CDR3 DNA reads TGTGCCAGTAGTATAGCAGCGGGAGTTACTGAGCAGTTCTTC.

J is TRBJ2-1 and V is TRBV10-3, with a tentative D call TRBD1 (5 bases). The CDR3 has 14 residues. CDR1 and CDR2 (germline): ENHRY, SYGVKD. The V gene lost 8 bases and the J gene lost 7 bases, with 18 bases spanning the gap. Here the CDR3 reads CAIGGAGSWNEQFF. The CDR3 coding sequence is TGTGCCATCGGTGGGGCAGGGTCATGGAATGAGCAGTTCTTC.

V and J are TRBV14 and TRBJ2-7, with 12 bases matching TRBD2. V lost 4 bases and J lost 3; bases outside the gene matches: 16. The CDR3 has 19 residues. Germline CDR1 SGHDN, CDR2 FVKESK. CDR3: CASSRRLAGEGGVNYEQYF. The CDR3 coding sequence is TGTGCCAGCAGCCGACGACTAGCGGGAGAGGGGGGGGTTAACTACGAGCAGTACTTC.

For the CDR3, the DNA is TGCGCCAGCAGTCACCCGACTAGCGGGATCCAAGAGACCCAGTACTTC. Its translation is CASSHPTSGIQETQYF. The genes are TRBV23-1 and TRBJ2-5; 11 bases align to TRBD2. TRBV23-1 is flagged as an ORF with uncertain function. This CDR3 contains 16 residues. Trimming cost V 3 bases and J 1 base; bases outside gene matches: 4.

This clone was detected a few times. The chain combines TRBV19 with TRBJ2-4; possibly TRBD2 for D (5 bases). Germline CDR1 is LNHDA and CDR2 is SQIVND (reference sequence). V was shortened by 3 bases and J by 16 bases, with 13 bases between the two germline ends. This CDR3 region has 11 residues. The CDR3 here is CASSIGRHPYF. CDR3 nucleotides: TGTGCCAGTAGTATTGGGAGACACCCCTACTTC.

This chain links TRBV27 with TRBJ2-4, with D unclear. This CDR3 contains 13 residues. The germline V gene has CDR1 MNHEY and CDR2 SMNVEV (reference sequence). The ends were cut back, 4 bases at V and 8 bases at J, with 12 bases in the middle. The CDR3 loop is CASSSTETDIQYF. Written as DNA, the CDR3 is TGTGCCAGCAGTTCCACCGAAACGGACATTCAGTACTTC.

The chain carries TRBV7-8 and TRBJ2-7; the match to TRBD1 covers 8 bases. V shed 4 bases and J 5 bases; nucleotides not matched to a gene: 4. This CDR3 comprises 13 residues. Per the germline V gene, CDR1 is SGHVS and CDR2 is FQNEAQ. The CDR3 sequence: CASSSSGGDEQYF. The CDR3 bases are TGTGCCAGCAGCTCGTCAGGGGGCGACGAGCAGTACTTC.

The chain recombines TRBV5-6 with TRBJ1-2; no clear D. V lost 4 bases, J lost 4 bases, and 23 bases lay in between. Germline CDR1 and CDR2: SGHDT and YYEEEE. The CDR3 contains 17 residues. As DNA, the CDR3 is TGTGCCAGCAGCCCCGGAGGAGTTGATGCGGCGAGCTATGGCTACACCTTC. Translated, it gives CASSPGGVDAASYGYTF. The variable domain in full, with the rest retrieved from reference TRBV5-6 and TRBJ1-2, is DAGVTQSPTHLIKTRGQQVTLRCSPKSGHDTVSWYQQALGQGPQFIFQYYEEEERQRGNFPDRFSGHQFPNYSSELNVNALLLGDSALYLCASSPGGVDAASYGYTFGSGTRLTVV.